These 8 T cell receptor beta chains originate from one sample sequenced in a study of T cell changes during pregnancy in multiple sclerosis. Some clones are missing from TCRdb's copy, which holds only in-frame ones; the method was immunoSEQ multiplex PCR. Of roughly 73,000 clones listed, around nine tenths are singletons. Material: peripheral blood, obtained in the second trimester of pregnancy. These receptors all come from a female donor in good health, enrolled as a control in a pregnancy study.

The chain is built from TRBV5-1 and TRBJ2-7; perhaps TRBD2 as D (5 bases). The CDR3 contains 14 residues. Germline CDR1 is SGHRS and CDR2 is YFSETQ. V dropped 4 bases and J dropped 2 bases, with 13 bases sitting between them. DNA for the CDR3: TGCGCCAGCAGCACCGACGGGGTACCCTACGAGCAGTACTTC. Translation gives CASSTDGVPYEQYF.

The rearrangement joins TRBV7-8 to TRBJ1-2, with D tentatively TRBD1 (6 bases). Trimming removed 3 bases from V and 1 base from J, with 21 bases in between. Germline-derived CDR1 and CDR2 are SGHVS and FQNEAQ. The CDR3 runs to 18 residues. CDR3 nucleotides: TGTGCCAGCAGCTTGTACGGGACACCCGTAAAGGATAACTATGGCTACACCTTC. Amino acid sequence: CASSLYGTPVKDNYGYTF.

The rearrangement links TRBV29-1 to TRBJ1-2, with 7 bases matching TRBD1. Trimming at V came to 7 bases and at J to 8 bases, leaving 7 bases not matched to a gene. There are 11 residues in the CDR3. Germline-derived CDR1 and CDR2 are SQVTM and ANQGSEA. The CDR3 bases are TGCAGCGCCGAGGACAGGCGAGGCTACACCTTC. This encodes CSAEDRRGYTF.

The chain couples TRBV11-1 to TRBJ1-5; 9 bases fit TRBD1. Germline loops: CDR1 SGHAT, CDR2 FQDESV (reference sequence). The trim removed 5 bases at V and 5 bases at J, leaving 1 base unmatched. The CDR3 length is 13 residues. In DNA, the CDR3 is TGTGCCAGCAGCCGGGACAGGGATCAGCCCCAGCATTTT. Protein sequence: CASSRDRDQPQHF.

The rearrangement joins TRBV7-2 to TRBJ1-3, with D unclear. CDR3 size: 15 residues. V lost 1 base and J lost 3, with 10 bases in between. Germline-derived CDR1 and CDR2 are SGHTA and FQGNSA. DNA for the CDR3: TGTGCCAGCAGCTTAGTGCGCCTTAATGGAAACACCATATATTTT. Its translation is CASSLVRLNGNTIYF.

The rearrangement joins TRBV19 to TRBJ1-6, with D maybe TRBD1 (6 bases). The CDR3 is 16 amino acids. CDR1 LNHDA and CDR2 SQIVND come from the germline V gene (reference sequence). Trimming cost V 6 bases and J 4 bases, with 16 bases left between them. CDR3 coding DNA: TGTGCCAGTAGCCTCAGGGGCTGGGGGTATAATTCACCCCTCCACTTT. Translating gives CASSLRGWGYNSPLHF. The complete variable domain, with remaining parts taken from reference TRBV19 and TRBJ1-6, reads DGGITQSPKYLFRKEGQNVTLSCEQNLNHDAMYWYRQDPGQGLRLIYYSQIVNDFQKGDIAEGYSVSREKKESFPLTVTSAQKNPTAFYLCASSLRGWGYNSPLHFGNGTRLTVT.

This clone has just one count. This sequence joins TRBV9 and TRBJ2-3; the match to TRBD2 covers 7 bases. Germline V CDR1 and CDR2: SGDLS, YYNGEE. The junction had 3 bases not matched to a gene; V was cut back by 4 bases and J by 4 bases. CDR3 size: 13 residues. The CDR3 DNA reads as TGTGCCAGCAGCCGACGGGGGGCAGATACGCAGTATTTT. Translated, it gives CASSRRGADTQYF.

V is TRBV19 and J is TRBJ2-7; 8 positions match TRBD2. V was pared by 4 bases and J by 2 bases, with 7 bases of the junction left unmatched. This CDR3 is built from 15 residues. The germline CDR1 and CDR2 sequences are LNHDA and SQIVND (reference sequence). The CDR3 loop is CASSKASGRTYEQYF. CDR3 DNA sequence: TGTGCCAGTAGTAAAGCTAGCGGGCGCACCTACGAGCAGTACTTC.